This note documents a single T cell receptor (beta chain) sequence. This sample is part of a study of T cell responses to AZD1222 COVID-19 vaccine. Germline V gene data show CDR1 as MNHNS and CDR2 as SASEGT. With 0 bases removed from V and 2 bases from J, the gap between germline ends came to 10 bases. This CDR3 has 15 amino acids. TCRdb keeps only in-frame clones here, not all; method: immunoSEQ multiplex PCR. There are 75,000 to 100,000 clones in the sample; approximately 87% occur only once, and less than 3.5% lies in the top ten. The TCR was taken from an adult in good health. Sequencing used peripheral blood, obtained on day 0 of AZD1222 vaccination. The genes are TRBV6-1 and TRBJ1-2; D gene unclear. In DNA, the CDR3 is TGTGCCAGCAGTGAAGCCGACGGTTCCAACTATGGCTACACCTTC. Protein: CASSEADGSNYGYTF.